This T cell receptor (beta chain) originates from a study of T cells after yellow fever vaccination. Study-wide results and limits: Post-booster repertoires again held most primary-vaccination clones (approximately 96% CD4, 88% CD8).

Details on this clonotype: The antigen is unknown.

CDR1 is SGHTA and CDR2 is FQGTGA in the germline V gene. V gave up 5 bases and J gave up 7 bases, with 13 bases separating them. The CDR3 is 13 residues long. Using its own MiXCR run on the 5' RACE reads, TCRdb lists one record per CDR3 protein. The repertoire has about 350,000 distinct CDR3 sequences, around 10% of them found once; the top ten carry around 19%. V and J are TRBV7-3 and TRBJ2-3; perhaps TRBD1 as D (6 bases). Sequenced material: PBMCs, taken on the day of the first yellow fever vaccination. The TCR was taken from a man in his late teens or twenties who received the YFV17D yellow fever vaccine. The CDR3 DNA reads TGTGCCAGCAGCCGTTTTACAGGGTATACGCAGTATTTT. Translated, it gives CASSRFTGYTQYF.